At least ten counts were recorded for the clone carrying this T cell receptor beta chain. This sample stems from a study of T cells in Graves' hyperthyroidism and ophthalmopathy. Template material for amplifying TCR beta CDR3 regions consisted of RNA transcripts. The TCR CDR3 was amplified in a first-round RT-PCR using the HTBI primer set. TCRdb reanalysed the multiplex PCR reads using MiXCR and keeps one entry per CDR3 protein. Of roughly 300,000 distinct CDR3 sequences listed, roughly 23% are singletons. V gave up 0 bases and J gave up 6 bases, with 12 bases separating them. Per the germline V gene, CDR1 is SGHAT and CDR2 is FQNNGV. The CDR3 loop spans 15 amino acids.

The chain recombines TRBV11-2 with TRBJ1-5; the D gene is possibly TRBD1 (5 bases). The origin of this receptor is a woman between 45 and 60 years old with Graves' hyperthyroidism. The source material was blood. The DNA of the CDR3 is TGTGCCAGCAGCTTAGATCGCAGGGTCGGTCAGCCCCAGCATTTT. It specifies CASSLDRRVGQPQHF.